This T cell receptor (beta chain) was sequenced in a study of blood T cells in healthy people across ages. About this clonotype: The junction and the germline gene differ at one end; a read error may be behind it.

Per the germline V gene, CDR1 is LGHDT and CDR2 is YNNKEL (reference sequence). CDR3 size: 15 residues. A second about 6 to 12 cycle PCR used barcoded and J-beta primers. TCRdb called the 5' RACE reads again in MiXCR, with one record for every CDR3 protein. This table holds 800,000 or so distinct CDR3 sequences, about 59% found once. Sequencing was performed on blood. The origin of this receptor is a man under 40 in good health. This sequence joins TRBV3-1 and TRBJ2-5, with a possible D match to TRBD2 (7 bases). The CDR3 DNA follows: TGTGCCAGCAGTCAAGTCCCGGGGGGCGGAGAGACCCAGTACTTC. This gives the protein CASSQVPGGGETQYF.